Shown below are 7 T cell receptor beta chains from a single sample sequenced in a study of cytomegalovirus exposure and HLA in healthy donors. Primers included in the PCR were 60 Vbeta and 13 Jbeta primers. Sequencing used immunoSEQ multiplex PCR; TCRdb keeps in-frame clones, though not all of them. The data contain 180,000 or so clones, 76% of them singletons. The sample comprised PBMCs. Receptors were obtained from a young man in good health and CMV-seronegative.

Written as DNA, the CDR3 is TGTGCCTGGGGGGCGGGGGCGGAAGCTTTCTTT. Its translation: CAWGAGAEAFF. V gene TRBV30 combines with J gene TRBJ1-1; D might be TRBD1 (6 bases). V was pared by 5 bases and J by 8 bases, with 12 bases between. The length of the CDR3 is 11 residues. CDR1 and CDR2 from the germline V gene are GTSNPN and SVGIG (reference sequence).

The chain carries TRBV19 and TRBJ2-1; 8 nucleotides line up with TRBD2. V lost 4 bases, J lost 0 bases, and 8 bases stayed unmatched. Germline CDR1 LNHDA, CDR2 SQIVND (reference sequence). The CDR3 covers 17 residues. CDR3 coding DNA: TGTGCCAGTAGTACCACGGGACTAGTGAGCTCCTACAATGAGCAGTTCTTC. Translating gives CASSTTGLVSSYNEQFF. Full variable domain (outside the CDR3, taken from reference TRBV19 and TRBJ2-1): DGGITQSPKYLFRKEGQNVTLSCEQNLNHDAMYWYRQDPGQGLRLIYYSQIVNDFQKGDIAEGYSVSREKKESFPLTVTSAQKNPTAFYLCASSTTGLVSSYNEQFFGPGTRLTVL.

There are a few counts of this clone. The CDR3 protein is CASSPGTEGQPQHF. The CDR3 DNA sequence: TGTGCCAGCAGCCCTGGGACAGAAGGTCAGCCCCAGCATTTT. The chain recombines TRBV2 with TRBJ1-5, with 7 bases that match TRBD1. The V segment lost 6 bases and the J segment 6 bases; nucleotides outside the gene matches: 8. Per the germline V gene, CDR1 is SNHLY and CDR2 is FYNNEI. The CDR3 length is 14 residues.

The V and J genes are TRBV7-3 and TRBJ2-3, with D tentatively TRBD2 (5 bases). V lost 5 bases and J 2 bases, leaving 20 bases between the germline ends. Germline CDR1 reads SGHTA; CDR2 reads FQGTGA. The CDR3 length is 17 residues. DNA of the CDR3: TGTGCCAGCAGCCTGGGCCCCACTAGTGGCCTCACAGATACGCAGTATTTT. Translating it yields CASSLGPTSGLTDTQYF.

This clone was counted a few times. The chain uses TRBV9 and TRBJ1-1; D remains unclear. The CDR3 totals 13 residues. Trimming took off 3 bases at V and 6 bases at J, with 12 bases between the two ends. Germline V gene data show CDR1 as SGDLS and CDR2 as YYNGEE. CDR3 loop: CASSAHRSAEAFF. CDR3 DNA sequence: TGTGCCAGCAGCGCCCATAGGAGTGCTGAAGCTTTCTTT.

The genes are TRBV28 and TRBJ1-5; D not resolved. The CDR3 extends over 17 amino acids. CDR1 and CDR2 (germline): MDHEN, SYDVKM. V lost 3 bases and J lost 0, with 15 bases in between. The CDR3 coding sequence is TGTGCCAGCAGTTTGGCCCGAGGAAGTTATAGCAATCAGCCCCAGCATTTT. Translating it yields CASSLARGSYSNQPQHF.

The rearrangement links TRBV27 to TRBJ1-2; D is perhaps TRBD1 (6 bases). The CDR3 covers 13 residues. Germline CDR1 is MNHEY and CDR2 is SMNVEV (reference sequence). V was pared by 8 bases and J by 4 bases, with 14 bases between. Here the CDR3 reads CASGAGVGYGYTF. The CDR3, as DNA: TGTGCCAGCGGGGCAGGGGTAGGCTATGGCTACACCTTC.